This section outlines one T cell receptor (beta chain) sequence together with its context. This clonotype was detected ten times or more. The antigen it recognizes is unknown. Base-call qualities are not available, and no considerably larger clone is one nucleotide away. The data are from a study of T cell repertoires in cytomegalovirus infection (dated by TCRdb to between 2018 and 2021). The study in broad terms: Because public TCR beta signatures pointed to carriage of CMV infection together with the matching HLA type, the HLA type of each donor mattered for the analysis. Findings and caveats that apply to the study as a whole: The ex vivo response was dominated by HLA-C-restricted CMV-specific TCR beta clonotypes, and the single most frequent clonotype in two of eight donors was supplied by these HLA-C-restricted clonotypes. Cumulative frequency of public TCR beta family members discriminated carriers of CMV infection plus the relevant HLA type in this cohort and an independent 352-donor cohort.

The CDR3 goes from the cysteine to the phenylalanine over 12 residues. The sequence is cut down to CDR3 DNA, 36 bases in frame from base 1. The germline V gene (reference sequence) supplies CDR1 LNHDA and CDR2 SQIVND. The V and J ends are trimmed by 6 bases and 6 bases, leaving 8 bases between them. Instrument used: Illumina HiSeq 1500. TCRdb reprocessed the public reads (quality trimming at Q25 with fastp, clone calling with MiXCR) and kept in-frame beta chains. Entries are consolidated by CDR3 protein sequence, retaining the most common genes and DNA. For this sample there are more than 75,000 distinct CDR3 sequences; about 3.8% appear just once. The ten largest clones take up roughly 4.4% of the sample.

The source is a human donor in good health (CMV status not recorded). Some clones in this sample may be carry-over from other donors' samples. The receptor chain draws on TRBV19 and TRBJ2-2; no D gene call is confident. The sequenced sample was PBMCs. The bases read TGTGCCAGTAGACGGCTTGCCGGGGAGCTGTTTTTT. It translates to CASRRLAGELFF.